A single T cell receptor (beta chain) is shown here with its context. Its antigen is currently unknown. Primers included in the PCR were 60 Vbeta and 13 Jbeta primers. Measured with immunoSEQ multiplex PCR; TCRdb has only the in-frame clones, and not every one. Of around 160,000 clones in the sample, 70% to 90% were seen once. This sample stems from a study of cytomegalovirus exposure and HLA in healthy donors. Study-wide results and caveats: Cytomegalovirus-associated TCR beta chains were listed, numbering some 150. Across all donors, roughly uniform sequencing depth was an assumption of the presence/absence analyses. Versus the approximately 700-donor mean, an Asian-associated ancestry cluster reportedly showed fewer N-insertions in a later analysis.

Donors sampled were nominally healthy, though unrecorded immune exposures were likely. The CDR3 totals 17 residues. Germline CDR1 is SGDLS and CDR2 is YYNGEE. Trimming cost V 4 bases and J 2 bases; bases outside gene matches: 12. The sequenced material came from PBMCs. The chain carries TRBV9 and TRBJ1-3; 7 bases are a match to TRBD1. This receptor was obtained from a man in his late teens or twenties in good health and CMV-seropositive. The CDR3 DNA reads TGTGCCAGCAGCCCTACCGGGACAGCCGTGACTGGAAACACCATATATTTT. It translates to CASSPTGTAVTGNTIYF.